This TCR beta chain was retrieved from a study of shared clonotypes between healthy human individuals. This CDR3 contains 13 residues. In germline, CDR1 is SGHDT, CDR2 YYEEEE. Trimming left V 4 bases short and J 1 base short, with 6 bases between. Assay used: immunoSEQ multiplex PCR; TCRdb lists only in-frame clones, some missing. There are around 1,000,000 clones in the sample; 77% occur only once, and 0.89% lies in the top ten. The sequenced sample was memory CD4+ T cells from PBMCs. The subset denotes: CD45RA-negative fraction. The chain is built from TRBV5-6 and TRBJ1-3; no definite D call. The clonotype was recovered from a man between 18 and 35 years old in good health. Some clones in this sample may be carry-over from other donors' samples. CDR3 sequence reads: CASSPPSGNTIYF. CDR3 nucleotide sequence: TGTGCCAGCAGCCCGCCATCTGGAAACACCATATATTTT. The full variable domain, with the rest looked up from reference TRBV5-6 and TRBJ1-3, is DAGVTQSPTHLIKTRGQQVTLRCSPKSGHDTVSWYQQALGQGPQFIFQYYEEEERQRGNFPDRFSGHQFPNYSSELNVNALLLGDSALYLCASSPPSGNTIYFGEGSWLTVV.